The entry below describes one TCR beta chain. CDR1 is SGHRS, CDR2 YFSETQ, per germline. This CDR3 is built from 14 residues. Deletions cut 4 bases from V and 5 bases from J, with 13 bases between. This entry comes from a study of blood T cell repertoires in COVID-19. Sequencing was performed with immunoSEQ multiplex PCR; in TCRdb, only in-frame clones are kept and a portion is missing. The data show approximately 200,000 clones, 65% to 90% seen once. The genes are TRBV5-1 and TRBJ2-4; D might be TRBD2 (5 bases). This receptor was obtained from a woman aged 25 to 39 who had been exposed to COVID-19. Input material: PBMCs or T cells enriched from blood (not recorded which). This CDR3 reads CASSVEGMENIQYF. DNA for the CDR3: TGCGCCAGCAGCGTTGAGGGAATGGAAAACATTCAGTACTTC.